This T cell receptor (beta chain) was found in a study of T cells in Graves' hyperthyroidism and ophthalmopathy. Overall study results and limits: Most clonotypes expanded in the thyroid (above 0.001) were also present in blood.

The CDR3 regions of TCR beta were amplified from RNA transcripts. The HTBI primer set drove a first-round RT-PCR of the TCR CDR3. TCRdb recomputed calls from the multiplex PCR reads with MiXCR, one row per CDR3 protein. The sample carries about 690,000 distinct CDR3 sequences, approximately 15% recorded once. Reasons for excluding patients were uncontrolled infection, other autoimmune disease, pregnancy or lactation. Diagnosing involved the use of clinical symptoms, serum thyroxine and TRAb, thyroid ultrasound and orbital computed tomography. This clonotype was seen many times. Its antigen is unidentified. The germline V gene encodes CDR1 SEHNR and CDR2 FQNEAQ (reference sequence). CDR3 length: 16 residues. The junction had 13 bases not matched to a gene; V was cut back by 5 bases and J by 7 bases.

This receptor was obtained from a man between 50 and 59 years old with Graves' hyperthyroidism. The chain carries TRBV7-9 and TRBJ2-1; 8 positions agree with TRBD2. Sequencing was done on a sample of blood. The CDR3, as DNA: TGTGCCAGCAGCCCCTATCTGAGCGGGAGAAGGAATGAGCAGTTCTTC. It codes for CASSPYLSGRRNEQFF.